Listed below are T cell receptor beta chains from one sample, sequenced in a study of neoadjuvant anti-PD-1 for oral cavity cancer. Some clones are missing from TCRdb's copy, which holds only in-frame ones; the method was immunoSEQ multiplex PCR. The repertoire holds around 81,000 clones, with about 84% as singletons. The sample in question was PBMCs, obtained before nivolumab (anti-PD-1) treatment. The receptors were sampled from a person aged 40 to 85 with oral cavity squamous cell carcinoma. The conserved cysteine and the conserved F or W are not part of the CDR3 here.

j_call v_call cdr3_aa
TRBJ1-1 TRBV5-1 ASSFLQGPNTEAF
TRBJ2-7 TRBV5-8 ASSLEDYEQY
TRBJ2-3 TRBV11-2 ASSLQGTDTQY
TRBJ2-5 TRBV11-2 ASSLYMRAGQETQY
TRBJ2-7 TRBV6-1 ASRPGTSGYEQY
TRBJ1-5 TRBV7-2 ASSLGRRDQPQH
TRBJ2-3 TRBV6-1 ASSPGSGTDTQY
TRBJ1-5 TRBV7-3 ASSSNRRGPWINQPQH
TRBJ1-2 TRBV6-1 ASSEPGGYT
TRBJ1-5 TRBV6-1 ASSHGTVSNQPQH
TRBJ2-7 TRBV7-2 ASSWGTTTYEQY
TRBJ2-7 TRBV27 ASRGPGLAAEQY
TRBJ1-2 TRBV14 ASSQDYGGYT
TRBJ2-3 TRBV5-4 ASSLKLAGAGTDTQY
TRBJ1-1 TRBV7-9 ASSGQLVNTEAF
TRBJ2-1 TRBV6-5 ASTRNNEQF
TRBJ2-3 TRBV7-9 ASSFGSREGLDTQY
TRBJ2-3 TRBV5-1 ASSLDTPSTDTQY
TRBJ2-5 TRBV6-1 ASREAGGGRETQY
TRBJ2-5 TRBV5-6 ASSLYGRQETQY
TRBJ2-7 TRBV28 ASSLQSYEQY
TRBJ2-2 TRBV2 ATAREGTGELF
TRBJ1-5 TRBV5-4 ASSFWGEGQPQH
TRBJ2-3 TRBV5-8 ASSRQYTDTQY
TRBJ1-1 TRBV2 ASSDRQGYTEAF
TRBJ2-3 TRBV9 ASSTGTSVLTDTQY
TRBJ1-4 TRBV5-1 ASSFAGTNEKLF
TRBJ2-7 TRBV10-3 AISTGTVTYEQY
TRBJ2-2 TRBV7-9 ASSSSPDWGNTGELF
TRBJ2-6 TRBV6-5 ASTKGDGANVLT
TRBJ1-1 TRBV5-5 ASSVAITRPEAF
TRBJ2-7 TRBV11-2 ASSLRTGDEQY
TRBJ1-5 TRBV6-6 ASREDTENQPQH
TRBJ1-2 TRBV7-9 ASSRGAGGEFGT
TRBJ1-5 TRBV6-1 ASSGGSGSPVQPQH
TRBJ1-1 TRBV9 ASSVQGNTEAF
TRBJ2-3 TRBV29-1 SVADNTDTQY
TRBJ2-5 TRBV7-8 ASSLSGTQETQY